This TCR beta chain was recorded in a study of regulatory T cells in long-lasting Graves disease. Indicated time point: newly diagnosed GD, antithyroid drugs for less than 3 months. The TCR library used RNA extracted from PBMCs. V was pared by 3 bases and J by 3 bases, with 5 bases of the junction left unmatched. Germline V gene data show CDR1 as MNHEY and CDR2 as SMNVEV (reference sequence). CDR3 length equals 15 residues. Construction of the TCR beta libraries employed iRepertoire HTBI primers in conjunction with Arm-PCR of CDR3 regions. TCRdb analysed the multiplex PCR reads with MiXCR anew, one entry per CDR3 protein. Of over 400,000 distinct CDR3 sequences listed, around 13% were seen once; the top ten hold around a sixth. This same sample was also taken into another study, of T cells in Graves' hyperthyroidism and ophthalmopathy. From that report: The HTBI primer set was used in a first-round RT-PCR of the TCR CDR3. Most thyroid clonotypes expanded above 0.001 appeared in blood too.

The sequence was collected from a woman aged 45-65 years with Graves disease. Sequencing was performed on peripheral blood mononuclear cells (PBMCs), taken at new diagnosis, from a patient treated with antithyroid drugs. The gene calls are TRBV27 and TRBJ2-1; 7 bases match TRBD2. Here the CDR3 DNA reads TGTGCCAGCAGTTTGCGACTAGCATTCTACAATGAGCAGTTCTTC. It codes for CASSLRLAFYNEQFF.